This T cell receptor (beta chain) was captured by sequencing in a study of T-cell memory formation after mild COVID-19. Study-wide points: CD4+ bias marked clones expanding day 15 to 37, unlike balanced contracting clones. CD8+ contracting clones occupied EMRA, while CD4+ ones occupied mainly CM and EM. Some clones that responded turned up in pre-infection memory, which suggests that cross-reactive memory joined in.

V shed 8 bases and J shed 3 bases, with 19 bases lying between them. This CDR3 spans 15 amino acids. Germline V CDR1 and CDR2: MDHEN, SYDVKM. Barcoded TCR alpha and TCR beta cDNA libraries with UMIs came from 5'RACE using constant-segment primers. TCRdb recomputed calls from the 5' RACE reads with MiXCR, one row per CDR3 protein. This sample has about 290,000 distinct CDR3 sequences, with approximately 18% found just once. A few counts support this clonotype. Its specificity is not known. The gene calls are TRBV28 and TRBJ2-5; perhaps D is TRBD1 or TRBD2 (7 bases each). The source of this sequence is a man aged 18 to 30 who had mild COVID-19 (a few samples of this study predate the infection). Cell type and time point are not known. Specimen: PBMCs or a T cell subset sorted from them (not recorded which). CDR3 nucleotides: TGTGCCAGCGGAAAAAGACAGGGAGGGAAAGAGACCCAGTACTTC. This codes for CASGKRQGGKETQYF. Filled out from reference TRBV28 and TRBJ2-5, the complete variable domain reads DVKVTQSSRYLVKRTGEKVFLECVQDMDHENMFWYRQDPGLGLRLIYFSYDVKMKEKGDIPEGYSVSREKKERFSLILESASTNQTSMYLCASGKRQGGKETQYFGPGTRLLVL.